What follows describes a single T cell receptor beta chain. TCRdb keeps only in-frame clones here, not all; method: immunoSEQ multiplex PCR. The sample includes around 250,000 clones, approximately 84% of them seen just once. This sample stems from a study of blood T cell repertoires in COVID-19. Trimming took off 6 bases at V and 14 bases at J, with 20 bases between the two ends. The CDR3 consists of 14 residues. CDR1 is MNHEY and CDR2 is SMNVEV in the germline V gene (reference sequence). The sample taken for sequencing was peripheral blood. This TCR was recovered from a man aged 45 to 65 with active or convalescent COVID-19. The chain carries TRBV27 and TRBJ1-6; the D gene is possibly TRBD1 (5 bases). As DNA, the CDR3 is TGTGCCAGCAGCCGGGACGGAGGGTTATTGGCCCTCCACTTT. Translated: CASSRDGGLLALHF.